The 18 T cell receptor beta chains below come from one sample, sequenced in a study of cytomegalovirus exposure and HLA in healthy donors (dated by TCRdb to 2017 to 2019). The library was obtained by the immunoSEQ multiplex PCR assay. For the multiplex PCR, a mixture combining 60 forward primers for TCR Vbeta segments and 13 reverse primers for TCR Jbeta segments was used. TCRdb carries this immuneACCESS record with in-frame sequences only. Its versions omit some clonotypes, under half of them owing to an unresolved V gene in the studies checked, with the rest unexplained. The sample table lists approximately 120,000 clones, about three quarters of them with a count of one. The top ten clones comprise around 3.5% of the sample. Sequencing input: PBMCs. The source of these receptors is a young man in good health and CMV-seronegative.

This clone was counted once. The J gene is TRBJ1-5, the V gene TRBV7-2, with TRBD1 identical over 8 bases. The ends lost 5 bases at V and 4 bases at J; junction bases unmatched: 10. The germline CDR1 and CDR2 sequences are SGHTA and FQGNSA. The CDR3 covers 16 residues. CDR3 bases: TGTGCCAGCAGCCCTCGGACAGGGTCGTGGAATCAGCCCCAGCATTTT. This gives the protein CASSPRTGSWNQPQHF.

This clone was recorded a few times. The genes are TRBV30 and TRBJ1-1; no clear D gene. Germline V gives CDR1 GTSNPN, CDR2 SVGIG (reference sequence). Trimming removed 4 bases at V and 5 bases at J, with 11 bases between. This CDR3 has 12 residues. The DNA of the CDR3 is TGTGCCTGGACGTTCGGGAATACTGAAGCTTTCTTT. Translation gives CAWTFGNTEAFF.

The chain joins TRBV28 to TRBJ2-7; 9 bases are a match to TRBD1. The CDR3 totals 16 residues. V was clipped by 4 bases and J by 3 bases; unmatched bases: 10. CDR1 and CDR2 from the germline V gene are MDHEN and SYDVKM. CDR3 nucleotide sequence: TGTGCCAGCAGTTCTTCAGGGACAGGGCCCCTCTACGAGCAGTACTTC. Its translation is CASSSSGTGPLYEQYF.

This clone was found a few times. The chain recombines TRBV4-2 with TRBJ2-5, with a weak D call TRBD2 (7 bases). Trimming stripped 0 bases from V and 4 bases from J, with 15 bases between. Per the germline V gene, CDR1 is LGHNA and CDR2 is YNFKEQ. This CDR3 has 16 residues. CDR3 amino acids: CASSQDLGGGGETQYF. CDR3 sequence (DNA): TGTGCCAGCAGCCAAGACTTGGGAGGGGGGGGAGAGACCCAGTACTTC.

CDR3 DNA sequence: TGTGCCAGCAGCCAAGAGAGGGACAAGGAAGCAGGGTCGGGTGAGCAGTTCTTC. Translated: CASSQERDKEAGSGEQFF. V gene TRBV4-2 combines with J gene TRBJ2-1; tentatively, D is TRBD1 (6 bases). Trimming stripped 0 bases from V and 9 bases from J, with 24 bases between. The CDR3 contains 18 residues. Germline assignment: CDR1 LGHNA and CDR2 YNFKEQ.

The CDR3 nucleotides read TGTGCCAGCTCACCACTGGAGGTTGCTTCTGGAAACACCATATATTTT. Its translation is CASSPLEVASGNTIYF. The J gene is TRBJ1-3, the V gene TRBV18; D remains ambiguous. The CDR3 contains 16 residues. The V gene's germline CDR1 is KGHSH and CDR2 LQKENI. Trimming took off 1 base at V and 1 base at J, with 11 bases between the two ends.

V gene TRBV5-1 combines with J gene TRBJ2-1; 7 bases map to TRBD2. CDR1 and CDR2 (germline): SGHRS, YFSETQ. This CDR3 has 20 amino acids. The J segment lost 1 base and the V segment lost 1 base, leaving 17 bases of the junction unmatched. CDR3 in DNA: TGCGCCAGCAGCTTGAATCCCTTCTTGGCGTCTAGCGGTTCCTACAATGAGCAGTTCTTC. Residues: CASSLNPFLASSGSYNEQFF. Filled out from reference TRBV5-1 and TRBJ2-1, the complete variable domain reads KAGVTQTPRYLIKTRGQQVTLSCSPISGHRSVSWYQQTPGQGLQFLFEYFSETQRNKGNFPGRFSGRQFSNSRSEMNVSTLELGDSALYLCASSLNPFLASSGSYNEQFFGPGTRLTVL.

The genes are TRBV5-5 and TRBJ2-7, with a weak D call TRBD1 (6 bases). The CDR3 totals 15 residues. Germline V gives CDR1 SGHKS, CDR2 YYEKEE (reference sequence). Trimming shortened V by 4 bases and J by 5 bases, and 19 bases separated the two germline ends. The CDR3 DNA reads TGTGCCAGCAGCCCGTGGACAGTGGGTGGGAACGAGCAGTACTTC. Its protein product is CASSPWTVGGNEQYF. The entire variable domain, with the rest obtained from reference TRBV5-5 and TRBJ2-7, is as follows: DAGVTQSPTHLIKTRGQQVTLRCSPISGHKSVSWYQQVLGQGPQFIFQYYEKEERGRGNFPDRFSARQFPNYSSELNVNALLLGDSALYLCASSPWTVGGNEQYFGPGTRLTVT.

The gene calls are TRBV5-1 and TRBJ2-6; 8 bases map to TRBD2. The germline CDR1 and CDR2 sequences are SGHRS and YFSETQ. V lost 6 bases to trimming and J lost 0 bases; unmatched junction nucleotides: 5. The CDR3 contains 16 residues. The CDR3 coding sequence is TGCGCCAGCAACGGGAGGGCCAGCTCTGGGGCCAACGTCCTGACTTTC. Translation gives CASNGRASSGANVLTF.

This chain uses TRBV6-5 with TRBJ1-5; 7 nucleotides line up with TRBD1. Germline CDR1 MNHEY, CDR2 SVGAGI. The CDR3 sequence is 14 residues long. V was pared by 2 bases and J by 2 bases, with 0 bases of the junction left unmatched. The CDR3 bases are TGTGCCAGCAGTTACGGGACAGGCAATCAGCCCCAGCATTTT. Translation: CASSYGTGNQPQHF.

This sequence joins TRBV9 and TRBJ2-3; 13 nucleotides line up with TRBD2. The CDR3 sequence is 16 residues long. Germline CDR1 and CDR2: SGDLS and YYNGEE. After removal of 4 bases from V and 2 bases from J, the junction contained 4 bases not matched to a gene. This CDR3 reads CASSQGLAGPTDTQYF. CDR3 bases: TGTGCCAGCAGCCAGGGACTAGCGGGACCCACAGATACGCAGTATTTT.

The CDR3 is CASSESEKLFF. The CDR3 DNA reads as TGTGCCAGCAGTGAATCGGAAAAACTGTTTTTT. The J gene is TRBJ1-4, the V gene TRBV6-1; D not resolved. V lost 2 bases and J 8 bases, leaving 3 bases between the germline ends. Germline V CDR1 and CDR2: MNHNS, SASEGT. The CDR3 extends over 11 amino acids.

The chain combines TRBV4-1 with TRBJ2-7; possible D gene TRBD2, 6 bases. This CDR3 region has 14 residues. Germline V gives CDR1 MGHRA, CDR2 YSYEKL. V lost 5 bases and J lost 0, with 11 bases in between. CDR3 protein: CASSWRDFSYEQYF. DNA of the CDR3: TGCGCCAGCAGCTGGCGGGACTTCTCCTACGAGCAGTACTTC.

The sample holds one count of this clone. The chain uses TRBV9 and TRBJ2-5; D is unresolved. V shed 0 bases and J shed 7 bases, with 4 bases lying between them. The CDR3 sequence is 11 residues long. The germline V gene has CDR1 SGDLS and CDR2 YYNGEE. The CDR3 here is CASSVDGTQYF. CDR3 coding DNA: TGTGCCAGCAGCGTAGACGGGACCCAGTACTTC.

This clone was seen a few times. This chain joins TRBV5-1 and TRBJ2-3, with a possible D match to TRBD2 (6 bases). The V gene lost 9 bases and the J gene lost 1 base, with 15 bases spanning the gap. CDR3 length: 14 residues. The germline V gene encodes CDR1 SGHRS and CDR2 YFSETQ. CDR3 in amino acids: CATARTTRTDTQYF. The CDR3 DNA reads as TGCGCCACCGCAAGGACTACCCGCACAGATACGCAGTATTTT.

The rearrangement links TRBV6-1 to TRBJ2-2; 7 positions agree with TRBD1. The CDR3 is 13 residues long. With 7 bases clipped from V and 3 bases from J, the junction kept 2 bases outside the gene matches. Germline V lookup: CDR1 MNHNS, CDR2 SASEGT. CDR3 bases: TGTGCCAGCAACCAGGGGGACACCGGGGAGCTGTTTTTT. Protein: CASNQGDTGELFF.

V and J are TRBV7-8 and TRBJ1-2; tentative D call: TRBD1 (5 bases). V shed 5 bases and J shed 4 bases, with 17 bases lying between them. Germline CDR1 and CDR2: SGHVS and FQNEAQ. This CDR3 is 15 amino acids long. The chain's CDR3 is CASSLPAGRSYGYTF. The CDR3, as DNA: TGTGCCAGCAGCCTCCCCGCGGGGCGAAGCTATGGCTACACCTTC.

This chain links TRBV5-1 with TRBJ1-6; the D gene is possibly TRBD1 (5 bases). From germline, CDR1 is SGHRS and CDR2 YFSETQ. The CDR3 has 13 amino acids. V lost 6 bases and J lost 5, with 9 bases in between. CDR3 nucleotide sequence: TGCGCCAGCATGTCAGGGAATAATTCACCCCTCCACTTT. As protein: CASMSGNNSPLHF. Based on the CDR3 plus reference TRBV5-1 and TRBJ1-6, the full variable domain is KAGVTQTPRYLIKTRGQQVTLSCSPISGHRSVSWYQQTPGQGLQFLFEYFSETQRNKGNFPGRFSGRQFSNSRSEMNVSTLELGDSALYLCASMSGNNSPLHFGNGTRLTVT.